This TCR beta chain was identified during a study of vaccination and CD4 T cells after COVID-19. Note on this clonotype: The antigen is not known.

An Oncomine TCR Beta short-read assay was used to sequence the DNA from cultured CD4+ T cells. Using its own MiXCR run on the PCR reads, TCRdb lists one record per CDR3 protein. The table records 6,600 or so distinct CDR3 sequences, about two fifths of them present only once. This CDR3 contains 18 residues. Germline loops: CDR1 MNHNS, CDR2 SASEGT. V dropped 7 bases and J dropped 5 bases, with 29 bases sitting between them. Treatment defined: roughly 11-day PBMC culture with coronavirus spike peptide pools or control peptides (ViraFEST assay). These CD4+ T cells came from an unexposed donor, sampled before the COVID-19 pandemic (2011-2018).

The genes are TRBV6-1 and TRBJ2-5; a possible D gene is TRBD1 (5 bases). Source material: CD4+ T cells from blood, cultured in vitro. This TCR was recovered from a human donor in good health. The CDR3: CASTRVATTGWILETQYF. CDR3 sequence (DNA): TGTGCCAGCACCAGGGTGGCAACGACTGGATGGATATTGGAGACCCAGTACTTC.